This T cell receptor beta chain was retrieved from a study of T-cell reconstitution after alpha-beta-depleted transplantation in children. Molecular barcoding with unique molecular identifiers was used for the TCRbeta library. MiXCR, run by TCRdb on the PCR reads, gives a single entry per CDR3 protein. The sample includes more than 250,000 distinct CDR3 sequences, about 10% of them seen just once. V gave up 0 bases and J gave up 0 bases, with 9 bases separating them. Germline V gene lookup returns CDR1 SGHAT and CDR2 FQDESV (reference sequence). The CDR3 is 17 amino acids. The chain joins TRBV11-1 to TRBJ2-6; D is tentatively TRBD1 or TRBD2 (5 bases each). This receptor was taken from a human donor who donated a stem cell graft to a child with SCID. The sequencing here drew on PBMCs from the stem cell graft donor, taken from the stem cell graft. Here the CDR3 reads CASSLAGTLSGANVLTF. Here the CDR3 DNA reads TGTGCCAGCAGCTTAGCGGGGACCCTCTCTGGGGCCAACGTCCTGACTTTC.